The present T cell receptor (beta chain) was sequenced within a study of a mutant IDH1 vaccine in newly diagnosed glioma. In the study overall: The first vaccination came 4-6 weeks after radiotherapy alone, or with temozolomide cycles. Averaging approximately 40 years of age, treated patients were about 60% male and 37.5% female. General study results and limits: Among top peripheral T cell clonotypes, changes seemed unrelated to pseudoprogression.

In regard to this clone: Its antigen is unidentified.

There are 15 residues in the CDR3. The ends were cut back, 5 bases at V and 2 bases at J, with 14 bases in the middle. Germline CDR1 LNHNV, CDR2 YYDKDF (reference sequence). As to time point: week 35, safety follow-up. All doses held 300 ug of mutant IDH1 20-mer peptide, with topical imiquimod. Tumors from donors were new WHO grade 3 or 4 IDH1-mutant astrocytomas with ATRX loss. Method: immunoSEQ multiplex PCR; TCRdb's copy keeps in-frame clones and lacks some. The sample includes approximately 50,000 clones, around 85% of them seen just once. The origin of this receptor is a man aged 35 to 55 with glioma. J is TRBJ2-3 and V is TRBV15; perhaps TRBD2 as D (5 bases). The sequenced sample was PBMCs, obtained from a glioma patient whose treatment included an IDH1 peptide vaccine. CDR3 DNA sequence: TGTGCCACCAGCCCTCCATCCGGGAACACAGATACGCAGTATTTT. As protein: CATSPPSGNTDTQYF.